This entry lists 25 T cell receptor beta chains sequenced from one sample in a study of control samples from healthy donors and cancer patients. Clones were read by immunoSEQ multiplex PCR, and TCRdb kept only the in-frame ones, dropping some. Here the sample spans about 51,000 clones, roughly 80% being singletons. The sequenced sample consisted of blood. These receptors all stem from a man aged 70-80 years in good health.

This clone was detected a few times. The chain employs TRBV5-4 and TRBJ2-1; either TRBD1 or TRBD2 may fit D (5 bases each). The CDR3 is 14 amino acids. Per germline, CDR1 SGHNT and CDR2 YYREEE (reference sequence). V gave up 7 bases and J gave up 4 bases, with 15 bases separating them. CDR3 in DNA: TGTGCCAGCCGACAATCTGGGGGTTACAATGAGCAGTTCTTC. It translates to CASRQSGGYNEQFF.

CDR3 sequence reads: CASSFMTSGSGNEQFF. CDR3 nucleotide sequence: TGCGCCAGCAGCTTCATGACTAGCGGGAGTGGTAATGAGCAGTTCTTC. The genes are TRBV5-1 and TRBJ2-1, with 12 bases aligning to TRBD2. V lost 2 bases to trimming and J lost 7 bases; unmatched junction nucleotides: 7. The CDR3 runs to 16 residues. Per the germline V gene, CDR1 is SGHRS and CDR2 is YFSETQ.

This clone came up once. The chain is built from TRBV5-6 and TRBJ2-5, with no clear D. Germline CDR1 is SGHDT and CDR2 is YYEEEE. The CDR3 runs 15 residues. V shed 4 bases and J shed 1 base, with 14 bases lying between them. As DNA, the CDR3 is TGTGCCAGCAGCCCCCCCTGGCCACGCCAAGAGACCCAGTACTTC. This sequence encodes CASSPPWPRQETQYF.

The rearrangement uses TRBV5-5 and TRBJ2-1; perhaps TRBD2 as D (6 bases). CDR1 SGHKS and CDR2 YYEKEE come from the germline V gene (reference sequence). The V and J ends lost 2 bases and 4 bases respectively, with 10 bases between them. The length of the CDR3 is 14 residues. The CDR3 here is CASSLRGAYNEQFF. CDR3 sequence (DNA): TGTGCCAGCAGCTTACGCGGGGCGTACAATGAGCAGTTCTTC.

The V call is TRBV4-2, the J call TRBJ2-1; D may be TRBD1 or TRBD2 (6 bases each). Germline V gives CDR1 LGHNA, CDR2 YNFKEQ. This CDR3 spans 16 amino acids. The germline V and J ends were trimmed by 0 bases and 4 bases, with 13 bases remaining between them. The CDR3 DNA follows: TGTGCCAGCAGCCAAGATGCGGGGACACCTTACAATGAGCAGTTCTTC. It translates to CASSQDAGTPYNEQFF.

CDR3 in amino acids: CASSRTDSGDNEQFF. CDR3 nucleotide sequence: TGTGCCAGCAGCCGGACGGACAGCGGTGACAATGAGCAGTTCTTC. The rearrangement joins TRBV3-1 (or the pseudogene TRBV3-2) to TRBJ2-1, with a tentative D call TRBD1 (6 bases). The CDR3 spans 15 residues. Trimming took 4 bases from V and 5 from J, leaving 15 bases between them. Germline CDR1 is LGHDT and CDR2 is YNNKEL (reference sequence).

The CDR3 DNA sequence: TGTGCCAGCAGCCCACGGGACAGGGGTGGGTCCTACGAGCAGTACTTC. It yields the protein CASSPRDRGGSYEQYF. J is TRBJ2-7 and V is TRBV7-8, with 10 bases lining up with TRBD1. The CDR3 is made up of 16 amino acids. Germline V gene lookup returns CDR1 SGHVS and CDR2 FQNEAQ. With 5 bases clipped from V and 1 base from J, the junction kept 8 bases outside the gene matches.

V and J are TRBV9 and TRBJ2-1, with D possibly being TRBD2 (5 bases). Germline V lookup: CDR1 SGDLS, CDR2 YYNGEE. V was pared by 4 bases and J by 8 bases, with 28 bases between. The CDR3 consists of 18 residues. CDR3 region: CASSFRPLSHRGGDEQFF. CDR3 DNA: TGTGCCAGCAGCTTCCGCCCACTCTCGCACCGGGGTGGGGATGAGCAGTTCTTC.

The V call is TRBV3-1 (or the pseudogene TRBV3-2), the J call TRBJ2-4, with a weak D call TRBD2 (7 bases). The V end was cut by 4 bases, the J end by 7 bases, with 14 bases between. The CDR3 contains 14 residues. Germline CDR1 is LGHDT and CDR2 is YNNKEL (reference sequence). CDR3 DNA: TGTGCCAGCAGCCTAGGGGGGGGAATCAACATTCAGTACTTC. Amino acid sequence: CASSLGGGINIQYF.

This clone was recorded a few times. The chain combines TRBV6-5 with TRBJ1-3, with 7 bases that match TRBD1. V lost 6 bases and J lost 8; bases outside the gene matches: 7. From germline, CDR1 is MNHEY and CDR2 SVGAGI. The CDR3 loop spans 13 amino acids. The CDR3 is CASSRQGIDTIYF. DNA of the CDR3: TGTGCCAGCAGCCGACAGGGTATCGACACCATATATTTT.

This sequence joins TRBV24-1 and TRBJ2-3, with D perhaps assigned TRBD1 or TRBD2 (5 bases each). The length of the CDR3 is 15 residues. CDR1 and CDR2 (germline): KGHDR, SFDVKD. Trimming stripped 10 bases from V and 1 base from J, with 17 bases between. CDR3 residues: CATGGHLGGTDTQYF. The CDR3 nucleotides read TGTGCCACTGGGGGTCACTTAGGGGGCACAGATACGCAGTATTTT.

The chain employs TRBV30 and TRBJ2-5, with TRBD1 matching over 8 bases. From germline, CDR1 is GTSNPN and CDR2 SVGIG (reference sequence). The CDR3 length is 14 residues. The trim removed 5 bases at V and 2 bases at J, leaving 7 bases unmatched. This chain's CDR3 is CAWSGQAGQETQYF. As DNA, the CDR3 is TGTGCCTGGTCGGGACAGGCGGGTCAAGAGACCCAGTACTTC.

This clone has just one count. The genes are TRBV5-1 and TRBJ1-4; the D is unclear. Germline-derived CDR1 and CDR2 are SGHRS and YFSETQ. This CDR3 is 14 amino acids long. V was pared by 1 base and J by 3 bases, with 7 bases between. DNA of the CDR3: TGCGCCAGCAGCTTGAGCGGGCCTAATGAAAAACTGTTTTTT. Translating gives CASSLSGPNEKLFF.

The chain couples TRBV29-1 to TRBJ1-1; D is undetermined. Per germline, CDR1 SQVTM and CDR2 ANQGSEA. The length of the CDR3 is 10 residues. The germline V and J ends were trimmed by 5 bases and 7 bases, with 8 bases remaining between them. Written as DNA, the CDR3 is TGCAGCGTTCTGGGGAGTGAAGCTTTCTTT. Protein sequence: CSVLGSEAFF.

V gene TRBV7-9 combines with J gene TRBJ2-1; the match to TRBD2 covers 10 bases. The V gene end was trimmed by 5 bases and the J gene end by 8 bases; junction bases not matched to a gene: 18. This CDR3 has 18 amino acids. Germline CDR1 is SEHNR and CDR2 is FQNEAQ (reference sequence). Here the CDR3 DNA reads TGTGCCAGCAGCGCCGTATCATTTAGCGGGGGGAACGTCTATGAGCAGTTCTTC. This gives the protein CASSAVSFSGGNVYEQFF.

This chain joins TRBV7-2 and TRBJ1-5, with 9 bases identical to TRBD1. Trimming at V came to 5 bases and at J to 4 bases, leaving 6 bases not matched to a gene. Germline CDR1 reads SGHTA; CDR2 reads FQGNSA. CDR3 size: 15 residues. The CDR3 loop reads CASSIGQGLNQPQHF. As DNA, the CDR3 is TGTGCCAGCAGCATCGGACAGGGGCTGAATCAGCCCCAGCATTTT. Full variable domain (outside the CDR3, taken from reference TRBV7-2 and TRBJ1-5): GAGVSQSPSNKVTEKGKDVELRCDPISGHTALYWYRQSLGQGLEFLIYFQGNSAPDKSGLPSDRFSAERTGGSVSTLTIQRTQQEDSAVYLCASSIGQGLNQPQHFGDGTRLSIL.

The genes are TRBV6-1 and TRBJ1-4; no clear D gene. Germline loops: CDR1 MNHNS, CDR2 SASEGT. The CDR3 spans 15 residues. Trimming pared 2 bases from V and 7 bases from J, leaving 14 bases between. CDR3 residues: CASSELWALSEKLFF. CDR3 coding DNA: TGTGCCAGCAGTGAATTGTGGGCATTGTCTGAAAAACTGTTTTTT.

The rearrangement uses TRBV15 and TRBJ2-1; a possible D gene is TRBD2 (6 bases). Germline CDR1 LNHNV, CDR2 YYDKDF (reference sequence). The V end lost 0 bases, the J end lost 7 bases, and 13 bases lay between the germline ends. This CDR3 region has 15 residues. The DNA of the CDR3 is TGTGCCACCAGCAGAGAGATTTACGGGAGAAATGAGCAGTTCTTC. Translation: CATSREIYGRNEQFF.

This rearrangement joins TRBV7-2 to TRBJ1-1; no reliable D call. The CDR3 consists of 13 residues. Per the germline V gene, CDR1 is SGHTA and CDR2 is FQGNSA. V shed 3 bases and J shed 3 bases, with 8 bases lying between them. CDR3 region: CASSFTRDTEAFF. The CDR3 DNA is TGTGCCAGCAGCTTTACCAGAGACACTGAAGCTTTCTTT.

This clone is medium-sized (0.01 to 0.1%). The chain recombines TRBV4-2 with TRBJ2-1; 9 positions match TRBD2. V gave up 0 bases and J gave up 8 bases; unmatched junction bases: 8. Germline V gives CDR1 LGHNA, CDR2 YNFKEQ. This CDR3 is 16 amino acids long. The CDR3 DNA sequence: TGTGCCAGCAGCCAAGACAGTCTAGCGGGGAGGGATGAGCAGTTCTTC. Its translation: CASSQDSLAGRDEQFF.

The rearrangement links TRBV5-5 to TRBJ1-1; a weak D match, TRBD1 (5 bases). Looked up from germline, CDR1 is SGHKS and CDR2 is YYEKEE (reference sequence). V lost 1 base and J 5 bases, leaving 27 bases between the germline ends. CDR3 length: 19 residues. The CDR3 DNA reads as TGTGCCAGCAGCTTGTTCCCCGTAGGGGCAGTCCCACGGCGGACTGAAGCTTTCTTT. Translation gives CASSLFPVGAVPRRTEAFF. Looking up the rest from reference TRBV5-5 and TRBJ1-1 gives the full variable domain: DAGVTQSPTHLIKTRGQQVTLRCSPISGHKSVSWYQQVLGQGPQFIFQYYEKEERGRGNFPDRFSARQFPNYSSELNVNALLLGDSALYLCASSLFPVGAVPRRTEAFFGQGTRLTVV.

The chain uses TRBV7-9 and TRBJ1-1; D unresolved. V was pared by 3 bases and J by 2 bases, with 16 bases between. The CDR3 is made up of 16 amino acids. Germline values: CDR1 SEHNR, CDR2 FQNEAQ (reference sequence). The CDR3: CASSFLGPSGNTEAFF. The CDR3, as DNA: TGTGCCAGCAGCTTTCTTGGCCCATCAGGTAACACTGAAGCTTTCTTT. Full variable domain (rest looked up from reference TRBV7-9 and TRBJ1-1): DTGVSQNPRHKITKRGQNVTFRCDPISEHNRLYWYRQTLGQGPEFLTYFQNEAQLEKSRLLSDRFSAERPKGSFSTLEIQRTEQGDSAMYLCASSFLGPSGNTEAFFGQGTRLTVV.

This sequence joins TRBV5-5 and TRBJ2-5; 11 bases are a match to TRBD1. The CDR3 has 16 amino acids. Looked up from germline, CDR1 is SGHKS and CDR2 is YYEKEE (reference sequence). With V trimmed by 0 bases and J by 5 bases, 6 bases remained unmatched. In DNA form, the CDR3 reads TGTGCCAGCAGCTTGGCTATCGGGACAGGGGGGGAGACCCAGTACTTC. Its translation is CASSLAIGTGGETQYF. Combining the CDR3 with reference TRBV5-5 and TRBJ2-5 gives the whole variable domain DAGVTQSPTHLIKTRGQQVTLRCSPISGHKSVSWYQQVLGQGPQFIFQYYEKEERGRGNFPDRFSARQFPNYSSELNVNALLLGDSALYLCASSLAIGTGGETQYFGPGTRLLVL.

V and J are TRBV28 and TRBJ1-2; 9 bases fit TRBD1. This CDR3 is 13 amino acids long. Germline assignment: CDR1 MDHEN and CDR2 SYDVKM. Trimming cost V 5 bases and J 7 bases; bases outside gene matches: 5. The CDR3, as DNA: TGTGCCAGCAGTCGAAACAGGGGGCGTGGCTACACCTTC. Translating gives CASSRNRGRGYTF.

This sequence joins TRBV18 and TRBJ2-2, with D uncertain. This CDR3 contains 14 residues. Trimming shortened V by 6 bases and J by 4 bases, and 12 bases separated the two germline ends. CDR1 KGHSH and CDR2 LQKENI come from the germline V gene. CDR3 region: CASSPRSATGELFF. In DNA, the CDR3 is TGTGCCAGCTCGCCGCGTTCAGCCACCGGGGAGCTGTTTTTT.